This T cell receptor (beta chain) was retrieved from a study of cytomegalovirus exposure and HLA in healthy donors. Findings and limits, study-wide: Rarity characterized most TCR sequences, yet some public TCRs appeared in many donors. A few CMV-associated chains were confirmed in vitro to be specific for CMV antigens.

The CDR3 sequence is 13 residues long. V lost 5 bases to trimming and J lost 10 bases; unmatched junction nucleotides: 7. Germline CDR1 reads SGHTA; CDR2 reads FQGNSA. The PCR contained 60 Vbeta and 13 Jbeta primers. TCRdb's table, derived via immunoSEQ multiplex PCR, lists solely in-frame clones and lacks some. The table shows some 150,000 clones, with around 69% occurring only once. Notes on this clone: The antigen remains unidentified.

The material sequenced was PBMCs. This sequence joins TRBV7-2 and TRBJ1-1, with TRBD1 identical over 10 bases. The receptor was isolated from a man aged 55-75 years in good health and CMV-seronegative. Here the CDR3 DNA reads TGTGCCAGCAGCGTAGGCGGGGACAGGGGAGCTTTCTTT. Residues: CASSVGGDRGAFF.